The source of this T cell receptor (beta chain) is a study of Graves' ophthalmopathy and Graves' hyperthyroidism. RNA transcripts provided the template for amplifying TCR beta CDR3 regions. RT-PCR was first run with HTBI primers, then multiplex PCR in a second round. TCRdb re-called the multiplex PCR reads with MiXCR, one entry per CDR3 protein. The table lists some 370,000 distinct CDR3 sequences, 17% of them singletons, with 2.4% in the top ten. This clonotype has a count of ten or more. V was pared by 6 bases and J by 3 bases, with 11 bases between. Germline CDR1 reads LNHDA; CDR2 reads SQIVND (reference sequence). The CDR3 is 13 residues long.

The sequence derives from an adult woman with stable Graves' hyperthyroidism. Sequencing was performed on peripheral blood. The chain joins TRBV19 to TRBJ1-2; D perhaps matches TRBD1 (5 bases). The CDR3 nucleotides read TGTGCCAGTAGGTTCCGGGACTACTATGGCTACACCTTC. As protein: CASRFRDYYGYTF.